Below, 9 T cell receptor beta chains from the same sample are listed, as sequenced in a study of beta chain features in type 1 diabetes. Of the isolated RNA, all was reverse transcribed, and so the sequenced material was expressed TCRB transcripts. Profiling relied on immunoSEQ multiplex PCR, and the TCRdb table lists in-frame clones only, not all of them. The profile shows fewer than 350,000 clones, approximately 15% of them singletons. What these receptors recognize is not known. Study observations and caveats: Across all four CD4+ subsets, people with type 1 diabetes showed modestly shorter TCRB CDR3s.

Sequenced sample: naive CD4+ T cells from blood. The receptors originated from a man aged 18-30 years with type 1 diabetes.

J is TRBJ2-5 and V is TRBV7-6; tentative D call: TRBD1 (5 bases). V lost 1 base to trimming and J lost 5 bases, with 8 bases between them. The CDR3 has 13 residues. CDR1 and CDR2 from the germline V gene are SGHVS and FNYEAQ. The CDR3, as DNA: TGTGCCAGCAGCTTAGGGTCAGGGGAGACCCAGTACTTC. Protein sequence: CASSLGSGETQYF.

This clone was detected only a few times. J is TRBJ2-1 and V is TRBV18; 8 bases are shared with TRBD2. Germline V CDR1 and CDR2: KGHSH, LQKENI. The CDR3 loop spans 16 amino acids. V gave up 2 bases and J gave up 3 bases; unmatched junction bases: 6. Here the CDR3 DNA reads TGTGCCAGCTCACCAATTTTTAGCGGGGTCTACAATGAGCAGTTCTTC. It specifies CASSPIFSGVYNEQFF.

There are a few counts of this clone. The chain has TRBV15 and TRBJ1-5; D not certain. Looked up from germline, CDR1 is LNHNV and CDR2 is YYDKDF (reference sequence). V lost 4 bases and J 7 bases, leaving 14 bases between the germline ends. There are 14 residues in the CDR3. The CDR3 sequence: CATSNGRGWQPQHF. CDR3 DNA sequence: TGTGCCACCAGCAACGGACGGGGATGGCAGCCCCAGCATTTT.

The chain links TRBV7-8 to TRBJ2-7; 7 positions agree with TRBD2. V gave up 7 bases and J gave up 5 bases; unmatched junction bases: 14. The CDR3 length is 15 residues. The V gene's germline CDR1 is SGHVS and CDR2 FQNEAQ. The CDR3 loop reads CASTSRAGVGHEQYF. The CDR3 nucleotides are TGTGCCAGCACCTCTCGGGCGGGAGTTGGACACGAGCAGTACTTC.

This clone was seen a handful of times. The chain recombines TRBV29-1 with TRBJ1-4, with D possibly being TRBD1 (6 bases). Trimming removed 4 bases from V and 8 bases from J, with 17 bases in between. This CDR3 comprises 14 residues. Germline lookup yields CDR1 SQVTM and CDR2 ANQGSEA. The CDR3 DNA reads as TGCAGCGTTGCGGGCAGGGGCGGAGACGAAAAACTGTTTTTT. The encoded protein is CSVAGRGGDEKLFF. Full variable domain (rest looked up from reference TRBV29-1 and TRBJ1-4): SAVISQKPSRDICQRGTSLTIQCQVDSQVTMMFWYRQQPGQSLTLIATANQGSEATYESGFVIDKFPISRPNLTFSTLTVSNMSPEDSSIYLCSVAGRGGDEKLFFGSGTQLSVL.

V gene TRBV9 combines with J gene TRBJ2-1; 14 bases align to TRBD2. Germline CDR1 and CDR2: SGDLS and YYNGEE. The V gene end was trimmed by 3 bases and the J gene end by 8 bases; junction bases not matched to a gene: 10. The CDR3 sequence is 17 residues long. CDR3 coding DNA: TGTGCCAGCAGCGCACAGACTAGCGGGGGGGCGATCGATGAGCAGTTCTTC. It encodes CASSAQTSGGAIDEQFF.

The gene calls are TRBV18 and TRBJ1-1; D possibly corresponds to TRBD1 (5 bases). This CDR3 contains 13 residues. Trimming removed 7 bases from V and 1 base from J, with 10 bases in between. Germline V gene data show CDR1 as KGHSH and CDR2 as LQKENI. The DNA for the CDR3 is TGTGCCAGCTGCCCCGGGGGGAACACTGAAGCTTTCTTT. Translated: CASCPGGNTEAFF.

V is TRBV18 and J is TRBJ1-6, with 7 positions matching TRBD1. The CDR3 extends over 16 amino acids. Germline V lookup: CDR1 KGHSH, CDR2 LQKENI. Losses at the gene ends were 4 bases for V and 7 bases for J; bases not matched to a gene: 10. CDR3 in amino acids: CASSRTGTVANSPLHF. The CDR3 DNA reads TGTGCCAGCTCACGAACCGGGACAGTCGCGAATTCACCCCTCCACTTT.

In this sample, this clone turned up a few times. V is TRBV6-5 and J is TRBJ2-7; D unresolved. Trimming took 8 bases from V and 2 from J, leaving 13 bases between them. The CDR3 totals 13 residues. Germline lookup yields CDR1 MNHEY and CDR2 SVGAGI. Here the CDR3 reads CASGPAVTYEQYF. As DNA, the CDR3 is TGTGCCAGCGGCCCGGCGGTTACCTACGAGCAGTACTTC.